Ten or more counts support the clone carrying this TCR beta chain. Its antigen is currently unknown. An end of the junction does not agree with germline; a read error may underlie this. The sample originates from a study of molecular identifiers for immune sequencing clone quantification. Study results and limitations: Whereas clones above 20 RNA copies held under 1% of naive-cell molecules, they held over 97% of effector molecules.

TCRdb redid the calling of the PCR reads with MiXCR, one entry per CDR3 protein. The sample holds under 600,000 distinct CDR3 sequences, roughly 26% seen once. The material sequenced was naive CD8+ T cells from blood, with Jurkat cell RNA spiked in. The subset is: FACS-sorted CD8+CD4-CCR7+CD45RA+ naive T cells. The receptor comes from a human donor in good health. Some libraries in this study had Jurkat cell RNA spiked in.

The CDR3 spells CASCERTSGTDTQYF. CDR3 nucleotides: TGTGCCAGCTGTGAACGGACTAGCGGGACAGATACGCAGTATTTT. The chain joins TRBV2 to TRBJ2-3; 11 bases agree with TRBD2. The CDR3 has 15 residues. Germline assignment: CDR1 SNHLY and CDR2 FYNNEI. The full variable domain, in which reference TRBV2 and TRBJ2-3 provide the parts outside the CDR3, is EPEVTQTPSHQVTQMGQEVILRCVPISNHLYFYWYRQILGQKVEFLVSFYNNEISEKSEIFDDQFSVERPDGSNFTLKIRSTKLEDSAMYFCASCERTSGTDTQYFGPGTRLTVL.